This T cell receptor beta chain stems from a study of T cell responses to AZD1222 COVID-19 vaccine. Study-wide results and limits: Only a handful of people who got AZD1222 tested seropositive at baseline. Clonal diversity was possibly underestimated, and white British individuals and females predominated among donors.

This CDR3 is built from 13 residues. V lost 8 bases, J lost 5 bases, and 5 bases stayed unmatched. Germline CDR1 and CDR2: LNHDA and SQIVND (reference sequence). Produced via immunoSEQ multiplex PCR; TCRdb's table is partial and in-frame only. The top ten hold about 4.5% of the sample, which has approximately 170,000 clones, less than 95% seen once. As concerns this clone: Its cognate antigen is unknown.

The TCR comes from an adult in good health. This sample comprised peripheral blood, obtained on day 0 of AZD1222 vaccination. The chain joins TRBV19 to TRBJ2-7; TRBD1 matches at 11 bases. Written as DNA, the CDR3 is TGTGCCAGTCGGACAGGGGGCTCGGACGAGCAGTACTTC. Translated, it gives CASRTGGSDEQYF.